This T cell receptor beta chain stems from a study of T cell repertoires in cytomegalovirus infection. This clonotype was observed once. A much bigger clone sits one base away, suggesting this may be a read error. The V end lost 5 bases, the J end lost 9 bases, and 13 bases lay between the germline ends. The length of the CDR3 is 13 residues. A single record per CDR3 protein comes from TCRdb applying MiXCR to the reads. The sample lists about 330,000 distinct CDR3 sequences, more than 8% occurring once. Sequenced: PBMCs. The TCR sequence derives from a human donor in good health (CMV status not recorded). Some clones in this sample may be carry-over from other donors' samples. The rearrangement uses TRBV12-3 or TRBV12-4 and TRBJ2-2; D remains unclear. CDR3 region: CASSLVITRELFF. The CDR3 nucleotides read TGTGCCAGCAGTCTCGTAATAACCCGGGAGCTGTTTTTT.